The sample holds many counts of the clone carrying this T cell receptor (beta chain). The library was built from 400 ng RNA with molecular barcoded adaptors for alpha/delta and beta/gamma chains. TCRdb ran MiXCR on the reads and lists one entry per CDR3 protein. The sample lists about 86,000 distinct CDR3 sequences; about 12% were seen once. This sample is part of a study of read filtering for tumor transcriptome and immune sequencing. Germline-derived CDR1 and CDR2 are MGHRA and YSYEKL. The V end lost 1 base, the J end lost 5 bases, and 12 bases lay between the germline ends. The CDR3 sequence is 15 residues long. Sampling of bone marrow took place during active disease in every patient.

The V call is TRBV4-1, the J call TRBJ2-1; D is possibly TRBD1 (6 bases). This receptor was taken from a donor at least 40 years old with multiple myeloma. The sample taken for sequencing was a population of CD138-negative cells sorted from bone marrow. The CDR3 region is CASSQAIWGHNEQFF. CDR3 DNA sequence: TGCGCCAGCAGCCAAGCGATTTGGGGGCACAATGAGCAGTTCTTC.